These 11 T cell receptor beta chains were all obtained from the same sample, sequenced in a study of T cells in localized non-small cell lung cancer. Data came from immunoSEQ multiplex PCR; TCRdb stores just in-frame clones and leaves some out. The top ten clones hold 3.5% to 5% of a sample with some 25,000 clones, under 95% of them seen once. Sequencing used peripheral blood, obtained before any cancer treatment. These receptors all stem from a female donor at least 60 years old with stage II squamous cell lung carcinoma.

V is TRBV11-2 and J is TRBJ1-2, with D perhaps TRBD1 (5 bases). Per germline, CDR1 SGHAT and CDR2 FQNNGV. CDR3 length: 14 residues. V was clipped by 5 bases and J by 7 bases, with 17 bases between them. CDR3 in amino acids: CASSVRQISPGYTF. CDR3 in DNA: TGTGCCAGCAGCGTTCGACAGATATCTCCTGGCTACACCTTC. Together with reference TRBV11-2 and TRBJ1-2, the CDR3 gives the full variable domain: EAGVAQSPRYKIIEKRQSVAFWCNPISGHATLYWYQQILGQGPKLLIQFQNNGVVDDSQLPKDRFSAERLKGVDSTLKIQPAKLEDSAVYLCASSVRQISPGYTFGSGTRLTVV.

This chain connects TRBV7-9 to TRBJ2-5, with D uncertain. Germline V gene sequence: CDR1 SEHNR, CDR2 FQNEAQ (reference sequence). This CDR3 is built from 14 residues. V lost 1 base, J lost 3 bases, and 9 bases lay in between. The CDR3 bases are TGTGCCAGCAGCTTAGGTCGGGCGGAAGAGACCCAGTACTTC. It specifies CASSLGRAEETQYF.

V gene TRBV6-6 combines with J gene TRBJ1-1, with TRBD1 matching over 8 bases. J gave up 6 bases and V 0 bases, and 9 bases lay outside the gene matches. The CDR3 runs 16 residues. Per germline, CDR1 MNHNY and CDR2 SVGAGI (reference sequence). CDR3 loop: CASSYSITGGGSEAFF. The DNA for the CDR3 is TGTGCCAGCAGTTACTCCATAACAGGGGGAGGGTCTGAAGCTTTCTTT.

V is TRBV9 and J is TRBJ1-1; 9 bases agree with TRBD1. V lost 3 bases to trimming and J lost 6 bases; unmatched junction nucleotides: 6. Germline V gene lookup returns CDR1 SGDLS and CDR2 YYNGEE. The CDR3 sequence is 14 residues long. In nucleotides, the CDR3 is TGTGCCAGCAGCGCGACAGGGGGTGAGGCTGAAGCTTTCTTT. Protein product: CASSATGGEAEAFF.

V gene TRBV5-8 combines with J gene TRBJ1-5; TRBD1 matches 7 bases. V lost 4 bases, J lost 3 bases, and 4 bases stayed unmatched. This CDR3 region has 14 residues. Germline lookup yields CDR1 SGHTS and CDR2 YDEGEE. The CDR3 coding sequence is TGTGCCAGCAGCAAGGGACAGATCAATCAGCCCCAGCATTTT. The encoded protein is CASSKGQINQPQHF.

This chain joins TRBV11-2 and TRBJ2-5; TRBD2 aligns across 9 bases. CDR1 is SGHAT and CDR2 is FQNNGV in the germline V gene. Trimming at V came to 1 base and at J to 4 bases, leaving 16 bases not matched to a gene. The CDR3 spans 19 residues. CDR3 sequence reads: CASSLVPHAGGPGRETQYF. CDR3 in DNA: TGTGCCAGCAGCTTAGTCCCCCACGCGGGGGGGCCCGGGCGAGAGACCCAGTACTTC.

The chain combines TRBV30 with TRBJ2-3, with D unclear. CDR1 is GTSNPN and CDR2 is SVGIG in the germline V gene (reference sequence). Trimming removed 3 bases from V and 6 bases from J, with 13 bases in between. The CDR3 spans 13 residues. Here the CDR3 DNA reads TGTGCCTGGAGCGCCACACCGTCGGATACGCAGTATTTT. Translating it yields CAWSATPSDTQYF.

CDR3 nucleotide sequence: TGTGCCAGTACCAACGGCGCAACTAATGAAAAACTGTTTTTT. Protein product: CASTNGATNEKLFF. The chain carries TRBV19 and TRBJ1-4; D not resolved. The CDR3 extends over 14 amino acids. Germline lookup yields CDR1 LNHDA and CDR2 SQIVND (reference sequence). Trimming removed 7 bases at V and 0 bases at J, with 9 bases between.

The rearrangement joins TRBV5-1 to TRBJ2-3; possibly TRBD1 for D (6 bases). The CDR3 has 15 amino acids. V was clipped by 3 bases and J by 5 bases, with 16 bases between them. CDR1 is SGHRS, CDR2 YFSETQ, per germline. The chain's CDR3 is CASSSGLAGVDTQYF. CDR3 DNA sequence: TGCGCCAGCAGCTCCGGTTTGGCAGGGGTAGATACGCAGTATTTT.

This clone showed up just once. The chain carries TRBV5-1 and TRBJ2-3, with D possibly matching TRBD2 (6 bases). Germline CDR1 and CDR2: SGHRS and YFSETQ. V lost 2 bases to trimming and J lost 4 bases, with 8 bases between them. This CDR3 spans 13 amino acids. This CDR3 is CASSFGGSDTQYF. CDR3 sequence (DNA): TGCGCCAGCAGCTTCGGGGGATCAGATACGCAGTATTTT.

The rearrangement joins TRBV27 to TRBJ1-6; D is undetermined. With 6 bases removed from V and 5 bases from J, the gap between germline ends came to 11 bases. The CDR3 sequence is 14 residues long. Germline V gives CDR1 MNHEY, CDR2 SMNVEV (reference sequence). CDR3 sequence (DNA): TGTGCCAGCAGGGGGAATGGGGATAATTCACCCCTCCACTTT. The encoded protein is CASRGNGDNSPLHF.